Presented here are 8 T cell receptor beta chains from one specimen sequenced in a study of blood T cells in healthy people across ages. Through a sample-barcoded 5' primer and a J-beta primer mix, a second PCR was run for 7 to 11 cycles. TCRdb called the 5' RACE reads again in MiXCR, with one record for every CDR3 protein. Among fewer than 750,000 distinct CDR3 sequences listed, over 40% were seen once. Material: blood. These receptors all come from a woman of 80 years or more in good health.

In regard to this clonotype: A much larger clone lies a single base off, so this may be a read error. The V and J genes are TRBV2 and TRBJ2-7, with D tentatively TRBD1 (8 bases). Germline-derived CDR1 and CDR2 are SNHLY and FYNNEI. The CDR3 has 19 residues. In DNA form, the CDR3 reads TGTGTCAGCAGTGAATCCAGGGGGCGGGAGCTAGCGGACTCCTACGAGCAGTACTTC. Translated, it gives CVSSESRGRELADSYEQYF.

In DNA, the CDR3 is TGTGCCAGCAGTGAAGGGAGGGTAGCCACTGAAGCTTTCTTT. Amino acid sequence: CASSEGRVATEAFF. The chain carries TRBV2 and TRBJ1-1; D gene uncertain. Looked up from germline, CDR1 is SNHLY and CDR2 is FYNNEI. Trimming removed 1 base at V and 4 bases at J, with 10 bases between. The CDR3 sequence is 14 residues long.

The chain carries TRBV20-1 and TRBJ1-2, with D possibly being TRBD1 (5 bases). CDR3 length equals 14 residues. Germline-derived CDR1 and CDR2 are DFQATT and SNEGSKA (reference sequence). Trimming took 2 bases from V and 6 from J, leaving 16 bases between them. The CDR3 reads CSARSGTGFDGYTF. CDR3 nucleotide sequence: TGCAGTGCTAGATCGGGGACGGGGTTCGATGGCTACACCTTC.

This clonotype was counted between two and nine times. This chain joins TRBV3-1 and TRBJ2-1; the D is unclear. The V gene's germline CDR1 is LGHDT and CDR2 YNNKEL (reference sequence). CDR3 length equals 13 residues. Trimming took 0 bases from V and 8 from J, leaving 8 bases between them. The CDR3, as DNA: TGTGCCAGCAGCCAAGATCTCGTGGATGAGCAGTTCTTC. The encoded protein is CASSQDLVDEQFF.

The gene calls are TRBV19 and TRBJ2-5; TRBD2 aligns across 9 bases. The J call could be wrong; TRBJ2-7 is a better fit for the DNA end. Germline assignment: CDR1 LNHDA and CDR2 SQIVND (reference sequence). The CDR3 covers 14 residues. CDR3 sequence (DNA): TGTGCCAGTAGCATCGCGGCGGGGGGGTTCGAGCAGTACTTC. Protein sequence: CASSIAAGGFEQYF.

This clonotype was found a few times. The chain carries TRBV2 and TRBJ2-1, with a possible D match to TRBD2 (6 bases). The germline V and J ends were trimmed by 5 bases and 7 bases, with 18 bases remaining between them. Germline CDR1 SNHLY, CDR2 FYNNEI. The CDR3 is 15 residues long. The CDR3: CASSPLSGAPNEQFF. The CDR3 DNA is TGTGCCAGCAGTCCCCTATCGGGAGCTCCAAATGAGCAGTTCTTC.

This clonotype was seen many times. The rearrangement links TRBV30 to TRBJ2-1, with 9 bases lining up with TRBD1. V lost 5 bases, J lost 7 bases, and 3 bases stayed unmatched. The CDR3 has 12 residues. From germline, CDR1 is GTSNPN and CDR2 SVGIG (reference sequence). CDR3 in amino acids: CAWGDRVNEQFF. CDR3 bases: TGTGCCTGGGGGGACAGGGTAAATGAGCAGTTCTTC.

V usage is TRBV18 and J usage is TRBJ1-2; D gene uncertain. Germline CDR1 and CDR2: KGHSH and LQKENI. The V and J ends lost 3 bases and 3 bases respectively, with 8 bases between them. This CDR3 region has 13 residues. The CDR3 here is CASSPQADYGYTF. DNA for the CDR3: TGTGCCAGCTCACCCCAGGCGGACTATGGCTACACCTTC.